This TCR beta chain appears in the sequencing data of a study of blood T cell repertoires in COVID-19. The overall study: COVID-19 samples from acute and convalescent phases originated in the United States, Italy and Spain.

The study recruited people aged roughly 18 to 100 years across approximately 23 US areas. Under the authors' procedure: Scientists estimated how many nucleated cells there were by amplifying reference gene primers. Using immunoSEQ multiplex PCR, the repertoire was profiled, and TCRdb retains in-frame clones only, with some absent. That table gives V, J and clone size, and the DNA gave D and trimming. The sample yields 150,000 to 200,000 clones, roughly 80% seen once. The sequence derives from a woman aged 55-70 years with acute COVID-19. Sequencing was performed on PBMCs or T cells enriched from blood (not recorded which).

The CDR3: CASSSRGRQNTEAFF. DNA of the CDR3: TGTGCCAGCAGTTCCAGGGGGCGTCAGAACACTGAAGCTTTCTTT. The chain links TRBV6-5 to TRBJ1-1; TRBD1 matches at 8 bases. Germline V gene lookup returns CDR1 MNHEY and CDR2 SVGAGI. The V and J ends lost 4 bases and 1 base, in that order; junction bases with no gene match: 5. This CDR3 has 15 amino acids.